One sample yielded the 6 T cell receptor beta chains listed below, sequenced in a study of blood T cell repertoires in COVID-19. Only in-frame clones appear in the TCRdb table, and some are missing; sequencing was by immunoSEQ multiplex PCR. The sample carries under 200,000 clones, roughly 80% recorded once. Sequences were obtained from peripheral blood. The receptors shown here come from a young man with active or convalescent COVID-19.

The rearrangement links TRBV7-8 to TRBJ2-5, with TRBD2 matching over 7 bases. Germline V gives CDR1 SGHVS, CDR2 FQNEAQ. The CDR3 extends over 15 amino acids. Unmatched junction bases numbered 10, after V lost 6 bases and J lost 3 bases. CDR3 loop: CASRARTSSEETQYF. As DNA, the CDR3 is TGTGCCAGCAGAGCAAGGACTAGTTCCGAAGAGACCCAGTACTTC.

The rearrangement links TRBV20-1 to TRBJ1-2; a possible D gene is TRBD1 (6 bases). The CDR3 runs to 13 residues. Per the germline V gene, CDR1 is DFQATT and CDR2 is SNEGSKA (reference sequence). Trimming shortened V by 3 bases and J by 4 bases, and 12 bases separated the two germline ends. In DNA form, the CDR3 reads TGCAGTGCTAGTAACAGGGAAGGCTATGGCTACACCTTC. Translation: CSASNREGYGYTF.

The rearrangement uses TRBV19 and TRBJ1-5; 7 bases match TRBD1. With 6 bases clipped from V and 4 bases from J, the junction kept 3 bases outside the gene matches. CDR3 length equals 13 residues. Per the germline V gene, CDR1 is LNHDA and CDR2 is SQIVND (reference sequence). The chain's CDR3 is CASREQGNQPQHF. CDR3 in DNA: TGTGCCAGTAGAGAACAGGGGAATCAGCCCCAGCATTTT. The variable domain in full, completed from reference TRBV19 and TRBJ1-5, reads DGGITQSPKYLFRKEGQNVTLSCEQNLNHDAMYWYRQDPGQGLRLIYYSQIVNDFQKGDIAEGYSVSREKKESFPLTVTSAQKNPTAFYLCASREQGNQPQHFGDGTRLSIL.

This chain links TRBV6-5 with TRBJ2-3; a possible D gene is TRBD2 (5 bases). CDR1 and CDR2 (germline): MNHEY, SVGAGI. Trimming took off 5 bases at V and 0 bases at J, with 12 bases between the two ends. There are 15 residues in the CDR3. This CDR3 is CASSPVWTSTDTQYF. The CDR3 DNA follows: TGTGCCAGCAGTCCCGTCTGGACTAGCACAGATACGCAGTATTTT.

This chain connects TRBV7-3 to TRBJ1-2; D unresolved. The CDR3 extends over 15 amino acids. V gave up 2 bases and J gave up 0 bases, with 10 bases separating them. From germline, CDR1 is SGHTA and CDR2 FQGTGA. The CDR3 here is CASSLRFTANYGYTF. The DNA of the CDR3 is TGTGCCAGCAGCTTACGCTTTACAGCTAACTATGGCTACACCTTC.

The chain recombines TRBV6-6 with TRBJ2-4, with 9 bases that match TRBD1. The CDR3 runs to 14 residues. Unmatched junction bases numbered 3, after V lost 5 bases and J lost 4 bases. Germline V gene data show CDR1 as MNHNY and CDR2 as SVGAGI (reference sequence). The CDR3 sequence: CASSKGTGKNIQYF. The CDR3 DNA sequence: TGTGCCAGCAGTAAAGGGACAGGGAAAAACATTCAGTACTTC.